This record covers a single T cell receptor beta chain. Its antigen is undetermined. The sample belongs to a study of T cell responses to AZD1222 COVID-19 vaccine. Study-wide results and limits: Among AZD1222 vaccinees, only six were seropositive at baseline.

Sequenced by immunoSEQ multiplex PCR; TCRdb stores in-frame clones only, minus some. The table lists around 99,000 clones, more than 75% of them singletons. Sequenced here: peripheral blood, sampled 28 days after the second AZD1222 dose. The sequence was collected from an adult who received the AZD1222 COVID-19 vaccine.

This CDR3 is CASSLGYEQYF. CDR3 nucleotide sequence: TGTGCCAGCAGCTTAGGGTACGAGCAGTACTTC. The chain combines TRBV13 with TRBJ2-7; D uncertain. The CDR3 spans 11 residues. Per the germline V gene, CDR1 is PRHDT and CDR2 is FYEKMQ (reference sequence). With 0 bases removed from V and 4 bases from J, the gap between germline ends came to 1 base.